Below are 11 T cell receptor beta chains sequenced from a single sample in a study of T cell responses to AZD1222 COVID-19 vaccine. Profiled with immunoSEQ multiplex PCR; TCRdb holds only in-frame clones, not every one. Here the sample spans about 110,000 clones, 86% being singletons. Sequencing was performed on peripheral blood, taken on day 0 of AZD1222 vaccination. These receptors all come from an adult in good health.

This chain joins TRBV15 and TRBJ1-4; D gene unclear. This CDR3 spans 15 amino acids. Germline CDR1 reads LNHNV; CDR2 reads YYDKDF (reference sequence). V dropped 3 bases and J dropped 0 bases, with 8 bases sitting between them. In DNA form, the CDR3 reads TGTGCCACCAGCAGGGGCGGAGCAACTAATGAAAAACTGTTTTTT. It codes for CATSRGGATNEKLFF.

CDR3 in amino acids: CASRRAGATDTQYF. The CDR3 DNA is TGTGCCAGCAGACGAGCGGGAGCGACAGATACGCAGTATTTT. The chain links TRBV14 to TRBJ2-3; 8 bases match TRBD2. The trim removed 6 bases at V and 3 bases at J, leaving 5 bases unmatched. CDR1 and CDR2 from the germline V gene are SGHDN and FVKESK. The CDR3 consists of 14 residues.

The J gene is TRBJ2-3, the V gene TRBV27; 10 nucleotides align to TRBD2. Germline assignment: CDR1 MNHEY and CDR2 SMNVEV (reference sequence). The CDR3 totals 16 residues. J was trimmed by 0 bases and V by 4 bases; bases with no gene match: 4. CDR3 residues: CASSSWTSGSTDTQYF. The CDR3 nucleotides read TGTGCCAGCAGTTCCTGGACTAGCGGCAGCACAGATACGCAGTATTTT.

The chain has TRBV9 and TRBJ1-4, with a tentative D call TRBD1 (5 bases). The germline gives CDR1 SGDLS, CDR2 YYNGEE. V shed 0 bases and J shed 7 bases, with 10 bases lying between them. The CDR3 has 14 residues. CDR3 sequence: CASSVGQGGEKLFF. As DNA, the CDR3 is TGTGCCAGCAGCGTAGGCCAGGGCGGTGAAAAACTGTTTTTT. Drawing the rest from reference TRBV9 and TRBJ1-4, the complete variable domain is DSGVTQTPKHLITATGQRVTLRCSPRSGDLSVYWYQQSLDQGLQFLIQYYNGEERAKGNILERFSAQQFPDLHSELNLSSLELGDSALYFCASSVGQGGEKLFFGSGTQLSVL.

The chain employs TRBV19 and TRBJ1-5; 11 bases align to TRBD1. V trimming: 7 bases; J trimming: 7 bases; junction bases outside the gene matches: 6. CDR1 is LNHDA, CDR2 SQIVND, per germline (reference sequence). The length of the CDR3 is 14 residues. The CDR3 loop is CASIGTGGSQPQHF. CDR3 DNA: TGTGCCAGTATAGGGACAGGGGGGTCACAGCCCCAGCATTTT.

V gene TRBV7-3 combines with J gene TRBJ2-2, with D perhaps matching TRBD1 or TRBD2 (5 bases each). With 4 bases removed from V and 5 bases from J, the gap between germline ends came to 11 bases. The CDR3 runs to 14 residues. CDR1 is SGHTA and CDR2 is FQGTGA in the germline V gene. CDR3 in DNA: TGTGCCAGCAGCTGGGGGATTGCGACCGGGGAGCTGTTTTTT. Translation gives CASSWGIATGELFF.

V is TRBV2 and J is TRBJ1-1; D is possibly TRBD1 (6 bases). The CDR3 contains 14 residues. V lost 10 bases and J lost 0, with 15 bases in between. Germline V lookup: CDR1 SNHLY, CDR2 FYNNEI. In nucleotides, the CDR3 is TGTGCCACCAAAAGCGGACAGATGAACACTGAAGCTTTCTTT. It translates to CATKSGQMNTEAFF.

The V call is TRBV28, the J call TRBJ1-6, with D perhaps matching TRBD1 (5 bases). The CDR3 runs 18 residues. Germline CDR1 and CDR2: MDHEN and SYDVKM. The germline V and J ends were trimmed by 6 bases and 13 bases, with 31 bases remaining between them. CDR3 sequence reads: CASSSVPGPGGVSSPLHF. DNA for the CDR3: TGTGCCAGCAGCTCCGTACCAGGTCCCGGAGGGGTCTCCTCGCCCCTCCACTTT.

This chain uses TRBV6-5 with TRBJ1-4, with D unresolved. CDR1 is MNHEY, CDR2 SVGAGI, per germline. The CDR3 contains 14 residues. The V gene lost 4 bases and the J gene lost 8 bases, with 14 bases spanning the gap. The CDR3 DNA is TGTGCCAGCAGTTTTGTCCAAGCACGCGAAAAACTGTTTTTT. Encoded protein: CASSFVQAREKLFF.

This chain uses TRBV28 with TRBJ1-5, with a weak D call TRBD1 (6 bases). Trimming removed 6 bases at V and 4 bases at J, with 10 bases between. Germline V CDR1 and CDR2: MDHEN, SYDVKM. The CDR3 is 13 amino acids. CDR3 loop: CASSLDRNQPQHF. The CDR3 region has the DNA TGTGCCAGCAGCCTAGACAGGAATCAGCCCCAGCATTTT.

The V and J genes are TRBV6-1 and TRBJ1-5, with 8 bases that match TRBD1. Germline assignment: CDR1 MNHNS and CDR2 SASEGT. V was clipped by 7 bases and J by 4 bases; unmatched bases: 6. This CDR3 is built from 14 residues. CDR3 residues: CASTRTGGNQPQHF. The CDR3 bases are TGTGCCAGCACCCGAACAGGGGGTAATCAGCCCCAGCATTTT.